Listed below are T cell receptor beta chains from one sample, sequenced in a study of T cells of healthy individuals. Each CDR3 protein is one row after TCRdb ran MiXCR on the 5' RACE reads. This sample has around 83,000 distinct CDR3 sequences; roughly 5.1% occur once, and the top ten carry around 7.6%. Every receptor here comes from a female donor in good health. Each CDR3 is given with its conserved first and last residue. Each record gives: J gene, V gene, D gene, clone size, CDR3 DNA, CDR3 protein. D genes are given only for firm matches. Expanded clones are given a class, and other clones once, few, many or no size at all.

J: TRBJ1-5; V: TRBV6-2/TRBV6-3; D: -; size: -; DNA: TGTGCCAGCAGTTATGGGGGGGCAGTACAGCCCCAGCATTTT; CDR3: CASSYGGAVQPQHF
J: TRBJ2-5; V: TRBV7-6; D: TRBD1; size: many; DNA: TGTGCCAGCAGCCGAGGGACAGGGGATGGAGAGACCCAGTACTTC; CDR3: CASSRGTGDGETQYF
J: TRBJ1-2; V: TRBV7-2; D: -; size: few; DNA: TGTGCCAGCAGGGACAGATTCGATGGCTACACCTTC; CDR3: CASRDRFDGYTF
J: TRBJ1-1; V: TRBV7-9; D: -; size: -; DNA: TGTGCCAGCAGCTTAGTAGGGAAGGGGGGAACTGAAGCTTTCTTT; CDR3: CASSLVGKGGTEAFF
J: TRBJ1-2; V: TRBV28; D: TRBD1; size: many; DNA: TGTGCCAGCAGTTTACCCAGGGGACAGGGCGCTGGCTACACCTTC; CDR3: CASSLPRGQGAGYTF
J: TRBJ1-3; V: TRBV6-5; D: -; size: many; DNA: TGTGCCAGCACCGACCCTTTTGGTCCTGGAAACACCATATATTTT; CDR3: CASTDPFGPGNTIYF
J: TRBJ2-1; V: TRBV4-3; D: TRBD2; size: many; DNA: TGCGCCAGCAGCCAAGATCCGAGCGGGAGGGCCATTGAGCAGTTCTTC; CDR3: CASSQDPSGRAIEQFF
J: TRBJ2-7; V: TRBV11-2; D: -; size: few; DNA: TGTGCCAGCAGCCCCCGGGGAGGGGGCTACGAGCAGTACTTC; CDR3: CASSPRGGGYEQYF
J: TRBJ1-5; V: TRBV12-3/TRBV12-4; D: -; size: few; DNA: TGTGCCAGCAGTTTAGGGGACCCAAATCAGCCCCAGCATTTT; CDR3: CASSLGDPNQPQHF
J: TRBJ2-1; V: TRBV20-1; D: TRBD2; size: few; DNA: TGCAGTGCTAGAGCGGGGATAGGACTAGCGGGAGAAAGATACAATGAGCAGTTCTTC; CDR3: CSARAGIGLAGERYNEQFF
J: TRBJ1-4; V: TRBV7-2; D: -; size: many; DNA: TGTGCCAGCAGCTTAGGCGGGGCGGGGGAAAAACTGTTTTTT; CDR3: CASSLGGAGEKLFF
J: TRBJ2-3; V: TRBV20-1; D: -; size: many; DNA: TGCAGTGCCAGCCGTACGGGGAGTGTGGCAGATACGCAGTATTTT; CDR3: CSASRTGSVADTQYF
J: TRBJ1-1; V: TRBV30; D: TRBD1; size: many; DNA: TGTGCCTGGAGGTCCGGGACAGGAGACTTGAACACTGAAGCTTTCTTT; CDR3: CAWRSGTGDLNTEAFF
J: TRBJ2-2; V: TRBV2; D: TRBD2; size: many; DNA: TGTGCCAGCAGCCTGGGAAGCGGGATGACCGGGGAGCTGTTTTTT; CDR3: CASSLGSGMTGELFF
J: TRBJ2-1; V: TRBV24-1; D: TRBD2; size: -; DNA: TGTGCCACCAGTAGAACCAGGCGTCCGGGACTAGACTCCTACAATGAGCAGTTCTTC; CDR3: CATSRTRRPGLDSYNEQFF
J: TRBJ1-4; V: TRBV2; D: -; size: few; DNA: TGTGCCAGCAAGAACCAGGGGACCTCTAATGAAAAACTGTTTTTT; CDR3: CASKNQGTSNEKLFF
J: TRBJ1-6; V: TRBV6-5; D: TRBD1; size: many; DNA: TGTGCCAGCAGAATCGGACAGGGAGCGACCCCCCTCCACTTT; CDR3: CASRIGQGATPLHF
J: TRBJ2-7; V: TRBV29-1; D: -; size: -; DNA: TGCAGCGTTGCTGGTTATAGGAACAGGGCAATTTCCTACGAGCAGTACTTC; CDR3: CSVAGYRNRAISYEQYF
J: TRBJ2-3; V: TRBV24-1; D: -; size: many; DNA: TGTGCCACCAGTGATTTGAGTAGGACAGAAAAAACGAGCACAGATACGCAGTATTTT; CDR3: CATSDLSRTEKTSTDTQYF
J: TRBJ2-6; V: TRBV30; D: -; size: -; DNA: TGTGCCTGGAGTGAGGGACGTAGCTCTGGGGCCAACGTCCTGACTTTC; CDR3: CAWSEGRSSGANVLTF
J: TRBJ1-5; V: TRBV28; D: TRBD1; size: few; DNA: TGTGCCAGCAGACTAATGGGTTGGGGGACAGGGGGAGAAAGCAATCAGCCCCAGCATTTT; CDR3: CASRLMGWGTGGESNQPQHF
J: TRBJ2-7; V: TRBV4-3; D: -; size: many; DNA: TGCGCCAGCAGCCAAGATTCAACGGGAGTGGCCTACGAGCAGTACTTC; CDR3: CASSQDSTGVAYEQYF
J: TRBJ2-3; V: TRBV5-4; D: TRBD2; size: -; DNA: TGTGCCAGCAGCGGGACTAGTTCGGATACGCAGTATTTT; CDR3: CASSGTSSDTQYF
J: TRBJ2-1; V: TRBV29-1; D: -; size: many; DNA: TGCAGCGTAGAAGGGGCTGGATCCTACAATGAGCAGTTCTTC; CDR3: CSVEGAGSYNEQFF
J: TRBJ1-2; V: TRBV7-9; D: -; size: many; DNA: TGTGCCAGCAGCTCGGATAAAGAGTCGTCCAGCTATGGCTACACCTTC; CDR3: CASSSDKESSSYGYTF
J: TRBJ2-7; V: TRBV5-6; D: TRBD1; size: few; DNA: TGTGCCAGCAGCGAGACAGGGAATGAGCAGTACTTC; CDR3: CASSETGNEQYF
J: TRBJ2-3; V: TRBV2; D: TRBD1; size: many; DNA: TGTGCCAGCAGTGGTCGACAGGGATTGACAGATACGCAGTATTTT; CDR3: CASSGRQGLTDTQYF